The T cell receptor beta chain under discussion was sequenced for a study of shared clonotypes between healthy human individuals. Study-level background: Each donor contributed plates that comprised three CD4 naive, three CD4 memory, two CD8 naive and one CD8 memory.

General study findings and limits: Generation probability values for non-shared clonotypes were lower than those for clonotypes shared by all four donors.

The germline CDR1 and CDR2 sequences are SQVTM and ANQGSEA. CDR3 length equals 14 residues. The V end was cut by 5 bases, the J end by 6 bases, with 19 bases between. Here immunoSEQ multiplex PCR was the method, and the copy in TCRdb shows in-frame clones only, minus some. The data hold over a million clones, with 96% observed a single time. Note on this clone: Its target is not known.

This chain connects TRBV29-1 to TRBJ1-2; the D is unclear. Source material: naive CD4+ T cells sorted from blood. Subset here: CD45RA+ positively selected. The clonotype comes from a man aged 30-40 years in good health. DNA for the CDR3: TGCAGCGTTTCCCCTTTCAAGCGGGCGGATGGCTACACCTTC. Its protein product is CSVSPFKRADGYTF. Together with reference TRBV29-1 and TRBJ1-2, the CDR3 gives the full variable domain: SAVISQKPSRDICQRGTSLTIQCQVDSQVTMMFWYRQQPGQSLTLIATANQGSEATYESGFVIDKFPISRPNLTFSTLTVSNMSPEDSSIYLCSVSPFKRADGYTFGSGTRLTVV.